What follows are 8 T cell receptor beta chains derived from one specimen sequenced in a study of cytomegalovirus exposure and HLA in healthy donors. The data were produced by immunoSEQ multiplex PCR, yet TCRdb's version contains in-frame clones alone and is incomplete. The sample contains 60,000 to 80,000 clones, 94% of which appear only once. Sequenced sample: PBMCs. All receptors come from a woman between 18 and 30 years old in good health and CMV-seropositive.

This rearrangement joins TRBV6-5 to TRBJ2-1; TRBD2 is a possible D gene (5 bases). Germline V CDR1 and CDR2: MNHEY, SVGAGI. V lost 7 bases to trimming and J lost 8 bases, with 9 bases between them. The CDR3 runs 11 residues. CDR3 residues: CASTRGYEQFF. Here the CDR3 DNA reads TGTGCCAGCACTCGGGGATATGAGCAGTTCTTC.

The rearrangement joins TRBV7-2 to TRBJ1-1, with D possibly being TRBD1 (6 bases). The germline V gene has CDR1 SGHTA and CDR2 FQGNSA. V was clipped by 7 bases and J by 1 base, with 13 bases between them. The CDR3 has 14 amino acids. The CDR3 sequence: CASTSDRQNTEAFF. CDR3 in DNA: TGTGCCAGCACTTCGGACAGACAGAACACTGAAGCTTTCTTT.

The rearrangement links TRBV4-2 to TRBJ2-2; D gene unclear. The V gene lost 4 bases and the J gene lost 2 bases, with 14 bases spanning the gap. Germline CDR1 is LGHNA and CDR2 is YNFKEQ. CDR3 length: 16 amino acids. The CDR3 is CASSPHRRGNTGELFF. CDR3 sequence (DNA): TGTGCCAGCAGCCCCCATCGTCGCGGTAACACCGGGGAGCTGTTTTTT.

J is TRBJ1-5 and V is TRBV6-1; D not certain. This CDR3 contains 14 residues. Germline lookup yields CDR1 MNHNS and CDR2 SASEGT. The V end lost 2 bases, the J end lost 5 bases, and 10 bases lay between the germline ends. CDR3 sequence: CASSESGPHQPQHF. In nucleotides, the CDR3 is TGTGCCAGCAGTGAATCAGGCCCACATCAGCCCCAGCATTTT.

This clone was observed a handful of times. The chain combines TRBV4-2 with TRBJ2-7; weak D call: TRBD2 (5 bases). Trimming left V 10 bases short and J 1 base short, with 11 bases between. Germline V gene lookup returns CDR1 LGHNA and CDR2 YNFKEQ. This CDR3 has 12 amino acids. The CDR3 spells CANPEGSYEQYF. The DNA for the CDR3 is TGTGCCAACCCAGAGGGATCCTACGAGCAGTACTTC.

The J gene is TRBJ1-3, the V gene TRBV28; D uncertain. The CDR3 runs 12 residues. The ends were cut back, 4 bases at V and 4 bases at J, with 5 bases in the middle. Germline V gene sequence: CDR1 MDHEN, CDR2 SYDVKM. The CDR3 DNA reads as TGTGCCAGCAGTTCCCAGGGAAACACCATATATTTT. Encoded protein: CASSSQGNTIYF.

The chain has TRBV29-1 and TRBJ2-2; the match to TRBD2 covers 8 bases. The junction had 7 bases not matched to a gene; V was cut back by 1 base and J by 3 bases. The CDR3 loop spans 16 amino acids. Looked up from germline, CDR1 is SQVTM and CDR2 is ANQGSEA. The CDR3 DNA sequence: TGCAGCGTTGAAGTCGGCGGGGGGCCGTACACCGGGGAGCTGTTTTTT. Amino acids: CSVEVGGGPYTGELFF.

The chain carries TRBV5-1 and TRBJ2-1; 9 bases fit TRBD2. CDR3 length: 15 amino acids. Germline lookup yields CDR1 SGHRS and CDR2 YFSETQ. J gave up 5 bases and V 0 bases, and 3 bases lay outside the gene matches. CDR3 coding DNA: TGCGCCAGCAGCTTGGGCGGGGGGGCCCACAATGAGCAGTTCTTC. It specifies CASSLGGGAHNEQFF.